Reported below is one TCR beta chain. The sample comes from a study of response to subunit inactivated influenza vaccine. The CDR3 has 13 amino acids. Trimming left V 5 bases short and J 4 bases short, with 9 bases between. CDR1 is SEHNR, CDR2 FQNEAQ, per germline (reference sequence). From the RT-PCR reads, TCRdb called clonotypes with MiXCR, one entry per CDR3 protein. The sample carries roughly 650,000 distinct CDR3 sequences, 15% to 19% recorded once. The gene calls are TRBV7-9 and TRBJ2-1; D is undetermined. This material consisted of PBMCs from blood, taken approximately 13 days after vaccination. The receptor was derived from a man aged 45-65 years who received an inactivated influenza vaccine. For the CDR3, the DNA is TGTGCCAGCAGCAACCAAGAGTACAATGAGCAGTTCTTC. Encoded protein: CASSNQEYNEQFF.